The 13 T cell receptor beta chains reported below all come from one sample, sequenced in a study of blood T cell repertoires in COVID-19. Sequenced by immunoSEQ multiplex PCR; TCRdb stores in-frame clones only, minus some. The sample comprises around 210,000 clones, 80% to 90% of which are singletons, and roughly 13% rests with the top ten. Sample: peripheral blood. The receptor source for this set is a human donor in a cohort sampled during active COVID-19.

This chain uses TRBV5-1 with TRBJ1-2; TRBD1 agrees at 7 bases. The CDR3 consists of 13 residues. The germline V gene has CDR1 SGHRS and CDR2 YFSETQ. V was pared by 4 bases and J by 8 bases, with 8 bases of the junction left unmatched. CDR3 residues: CASSVTGTDGYTF. CDR3 nucleotides: TGCGCCAGCAGCGTCACCGGGACAGACGGCTACACCTTC.

V is TRBV10-2 and J is TRBJ2-1, with D perhaps TRBD1 (5 bases). CDR1 WSHSY and CDR2 SAAADI come from the germline V gene. Deletions cut 5 bases from V and 4 bases from J, with 9 bases between. The CDR3 is 13 amino acids. Here the CDR3 DNA reads TGCGCCAGCAGTAGGGCAGGGTACAATGAGCAGTTCTTC. Amino acid sequence: CASSRAGYNEQFF.

The V call is TRBV19, the J call TRBJ2-7; TRBD2 agrees at 7 bases. CDR1 is LNHDA and CDR2 is SQIVND in the germline V gene (reference sequence). This CDR3 contains 12 residues. V lost 3 bases, J lost 6 bases, and 2 bases stayed unmatched. CDR3 protein: CASSIGGGEQYF. The CDR3 nucleotides are TGTGCCAGTAGTATTGGCGGGGGCGAGCAGTACTTC.

For the CDR3, the DNA is TGTGCCAGCAGTTTATGGGGCAGGCCAGCTTTCTTT. It yields the protein CASSLWGRPAFF. This chain connects TRBV28 to TRBJ1-1; D not certain. The germline V gene encodes CDR1 MDHEN and CDR2 SYDVKM. Trimming stripped 0 bases from V and 10 bases from J, with 9 bases between. The CDR3 extends over 12 amino acids.

Only a few counts were recorded for this clone. The CDR3 sequence is CASSRASVRAGNTIYF. DNA for the CDR3: TGTGCCAGCAGCCGTGCAAGTGTGAGGGCTGGAAACACCATATATTTT. This chain joins TRBV7-9 and TRBJ1-3; D is ambiguous. This CDR3 has 16 amino acids. The germline V and J ends were trimmed by 5 bases and 2 bases, with 16 bases remaining between them. Germline values: CDR1 SEHNR, CDR2 FQNEAQ (reference sequence).

A remark on this clone: One end of the junction fails to match germline, which may point to a read error. Here the CDR3 reads CSVEGQGYEQYF. CDR3 nucleotide sequence: TGCAGCGTCGAAGGACAGGGGTACGAGCAGTACTTC. The chain combines TRBV29-1 with TRBJ2-7; TRBD1 matches at 9 bases. CDR1 SQVTM and CDR2 ANQGSEA come from the germline V gene. There are 12 residues in the CDR3.

The chain combines TRBV18 with TRBJ2-1; maybe TRBD2 (5 bases). Germline CDR1 and CDR2: KGHSH and LQKENI. CDR3 length: 11 residues. Between the trimmed V and J ends, which lost 2 bases and 15 bases, there was a span of 11 bases. The CDR3 sequence is CASSPGGAPFF. The CDR3 region has the DNA TGTGCCAGCTCACCAGGAGGAGCGCCGTTCTTC. The complete variable domain, with remaining parts taken from reference TRBV18 and TRBJ2-1, reads NAGVMQNPRHLVRRRGQEARLRCSPMKGHSHVYWYRQLPEEGLKFMVYLQKENIIDESGMPKERFSAEFPKEGPSILRIQQVVRGDSAAYFCASSPGGAPFFGPGTRLTVL.

This chain uses TRBV2 with TRBJ1-5; tentative D call: TRBD1 (6 bases). V lost 4 bases, J lost 1 base, and 20 bases lay in between. The CDR3 runs to 18 residues. Germline loops: CDR1 SNHLY, CDR2 FYNNEI. CDR3 protein: CASSVTLQGFVSNQPQHF. CDR3 nucleotide sequence: TGTGCCAGCAGTGTAACTTTACAGGGATTTGTAAGCAATCAGCCCCAGCATTTT.

This clone was seen a single time. This chain links TRBV7-2 with TRBJ1-1; D ambiguous. CDR3 length: 13 residues. The germline V gene encodes CDR1 SGHTA and CDR2 FQGNSA. Trimming stripped 6 bases from V and 0 bases from J, with 8 bases between. CDR3 protein: CASRRTMNTEAFF. The CDR3 DNA sequence: TGTGCCAGCAGACGCACTATGAACACTGAAGCTTTCTTT.

This sequence joins TRBV7-2 and TRBJ1-1, with D possibly TRBD1 on 6 matching bases. Trimming cost V 1 base and J 5 bases, with 11 bases left between them. The CDR3 covers 14 residues. The V gene's germline CDR1 is SGHTA and CDR2 FQGNSA. The CDR3 DNA sequence: TGTGCCAGCAGCTTAGTCAGGGGATCGACTGAAGCTTTCTTT. Translated: CASSLVRGSTEAFF.

The CDR3 coding sequence is TGTGCCTGGACAGCGGCACAGGGAAATTCACCCCTCCACTTT. This translates into CAWTAAQGNSPLHF. The rearrangement links TRBV30 to TRBJ1-6, with a tentative D call TRBD1 (6 bases). The CDR3 runs 14 residues. Looked up from germline, CDR1 is GTSNPN and CDR2 is SVGIG (reference sequence). V was trimmed by 4 bases and J by 7 bases, leaving 14 bases between them.

This clone turned up a few times. The V call is TRBV28, the J call TRBJ2-7; D perhaps matches TRBD2 (7 bases). V was shortened by 2 bases and J by 4 bases, with 24 bases between the two germline ends. This CDR3 is 18 amino acids long. Germline V gene lookup returns CDR1 MDHEN and CDR2 SYDVKM. The CDR3 region has the DNA TGTGCCAGCAGTTTAGCCTCCCCCGGGGGGACACGAGGGTACGAGCAGTACTTC. This translates into CASSLASPGGTRGYEQYF.

The DNA of the CDR3 is TGCGCCAGCAGCTTGGATACGGGTTTGCAGAACACTGAAGCTTTCTTT. It codes for CASSLDTGLQNTEAFF. The gene calls are TRBV5-1 and TRBJ1-1; the D is unclear. Trimming took 0 bases from V and 1 from J, leaving 13 bases between them. This CDR3 comprises 16 residues. Germline assignment: CDR1 SGHRS and CDR2 YFSETQ.